The TCR beta chain described here comes from a study of cytomegalovirus exposure and HLA in healthy donors. Healthy donors of bone marrow made up the group. Both 60 Vbeta primers and 13 Jbeta primers went into the PCR. Original processing notes: In a later analysis, of around 83 million unique beta chains, some 10 million appeared in at least two donors. Sequencing was performed with immunoSEQ multiplex PCR; in TCRdb, only in-frame clones are kept and a portion is missing. V, J and clone size are taken as reported in that table, and D and trimming were inferred from the DNA itself. The sample contains fewer than 200,000 clones, roughly 75% of which appear only once. This clone has only a few counts. V dropped 3 bases and J dropped 0 bases, with 6 bases sitting between them. Looked up from germline, CDR1 is SNHLY and CDR2 is FYNNEI. The CDR3 extends over 15 amino acids.

The genes are TRBV2 and TRBJ2-6; D unclear. This sequence was found in a middle-aged man in good health and CMV-seronegative. What was sequenced was PBMCs. The CDR3 protein is CASSDRSSGANVLTF. In nucleotides, the CDR3 is TGTGCCAGCAGTGACCGTTCCTCTGGGGCCAACGTCCTGACTTTC.